These T cell receptor beta chains were read from a single sample in a study of blood T cells in healthy people across ages. Each CDR3 protein is one row after TCRdb ran MiXCR on the 5' RACE reads. The sample lists about 1.4 million distinct CDR3 sequences; 45% to 70% were seen once. The sequenced sample consisted of blood. Source of these receptors: a man younger than 35 in good health. Each CDR3 is given with its conserved first and last residue. A D gene is named only where the DNA matches it firmly. Not all rows give a size; the values are once, few, many and, for expanded clones, a class.

CASGNVLSRSGYTF,TGTGCTAGTGGTAACGTCCTGTCACGTTCGGGCTACACCTTC,.,.,TRBV12-5,TRBJ1-2
CASSLIPGHSHSGQYF,TGTGCCAGCAGCTTGATCCCGGGACACTCTCATTCGGGGCAGTACTTC,.,.,TRBV7-9,TRBJ2-5
CASSYQPGTSYEQYF,TGTGCCAGCAGTTACCAGCCAGGGACCTCCTACGAGCAGTACTTC,.,.,TRBV11-2,TRBJ2-7
CATSNGSPDRGRETQYF,TGTGCCACCAGCAATGGGTCCCCGGACAGGGGAAGAGAGACCCAGTACTTC,.,TRBD1,TRBV15,TRBJ2-5
CASSELTPPDTQYF,TGTGCCAGCAGCGAACTGACTCCCCCGGATACGCAGTATTTT,.,.,TRBV2,TRBJ2-3
CASSKSDHSYNEQFF,TGTGCCAGCAGCAAGTCGGACCACTCCTACAATGAGCAGTTCTTC,.,.,TRBV2,TRBJ2-1
CASSPRYQPQHF,TGCGCCAGCAGTCCCAGATATCAGCCCCAGCATTTT,few,.,TRBV5-1,TRBJ1-5
CASAQPSGGGYNEQFF,TGTGCTAGTGCCCAACCTTCCGGGGGAGGGTACAATGAGCAGTTCTTC,once,TRBD2,TRBV12-5,TRBJ2-1
CASSLLPGTRGNNEQFF,TGCGCCAGCAGCTTGCTTCCCGGGACGAGAGGGAACAATGAGCAGTTCTTC,few,.,TRBV5-1,TRBJ2-1
CASSLGGSGGYNEQFF,TGTGCCAGCAGCTTAGGGGGTAGCGGAGGTTACAATGAGCAGTTCTTC,.,.,TRBV11-2,TRBJ2-1
CASSWGTGWNTGELFF,TGCGCCAGCAGCTGGGGGACGGGGTGGAACACCGGGGAGCTGTTTTTT,.,.,TRBV5-1,TRBJ2-2
CASSQELVRGTDTQYF,TGTGCCAGCAGCCAAGAGCTCGTTCGGGGCACAGATACGCAGTATTTT,.,.,TRBV4-2,TRBJ2-3
CASTRGAGATYNEQFF,TGTGCCAGCACCCGGGGGGCGGGTGCAACCTACAATGAGCAGTTCTTC,once,.,TRBV28,TRBJ2-1
CSATSGLASDTQYF,TGCAGTGCTACTTCGGGACTAGCGAGCGATACGCAGTATTTT,once,TRBD2,TRBV20-1,TRBJ2-3
CASSPLKTGYYGYTF,TGTGCCAGCAGTCCGCTAAAGACAGGGTACTATGGCTACACCTTC,.,TRBD1,TRBV6-5,TRBJ1-2
CSVEDHGASGRAVGEQYF,TGCAGCGTTGAAGATCATGGAGCTAGCGGGAGGGCCGTGGGAGAGCAGTACTTC,.,TRBD2,TRBV29-1,TRBJ2-7
CASSPWGTSYEQYF,TGTGCCAGCTCACCGTGGGGGACATCCTACGAGCAGTACTTC,few,.,TRBV18,TRBJ2-7
CASRATGTGYNEQFF,TGTGCCAGCAGAGCGACCGGGACAGGATACAATGAGCAGTTCTTC,.,TRBD1,TRBV12-3/TRBV12-4,TRBJ2-1
CASSPSGSEAFF,TGTGCCAGCAGCCCCTCCGGGTCGGAAGCTTTCTTT,.,.,TRBV7-9,TRBJ1-1
CASSYSRKNIQYF,TGTGCCAGCAGTTATAGCAGGAAAAACATTCAGTACTTC,.,.,TRBV27,TRBJ2-4
CASSAGSEGYYGYTF,TGTGCCAGCAGCGCGGGTTCGGAGGGCTACTATGGCTACACCTTC,.,.,TRBV9,TRBJ1-2
CASSQEVRSTDTQYF,TGCGCCAGCAGCCAAGAAGTCAGAAGCACAGATACGCAGTATTTT,.,.,TRBV4-1,TRBJ2-3
CASSQDRYAGTLPYEQYF,TGCGCCAGCAGCCAAGATCGCTATGCCGGGACCTTACCCTACGAGCAGTACTTC,.,.,TRBV4-1,TRBJ2-7
CAIGTPNVHEQYF,TGTGCCATCGGGACCCCGAATGTCCACGAGCAGTACTTC,.,.,TRBV10-3,TRBJ2-7
CAGRDRSPLHF,TGTGCCGGGAGGGACCGTTCACCCCTCCACTTT,.,.,TRBV30,TRBJ1-6
CASQRTSGAQEQFF,TGTGCCAGCCAGCGGACTAGCGGGGCCCAGGAGCAGTTCTTC,.,TRBD2,TRBV2,TRBJ2-1